This record covers a single T cell receptor (beta chain). The authors' processing: Cell counts per sample came from amplifying reference gene primers. The data were produced by immunoSEQ multiplex PCR, yet TCRdb's version contains in-frame clones alone and is incomplete. That table is the source of V, J and clone size, and D and trimming were worked out from the DNA. This sample has about 98,000 clones, with 75% to 85% found just once. This entry belongs to a study of blood T cell repertoires in COVID-19. Across the whole study: The analysed material was cDNA or gDNA that came from T cells, B-cell-depleted T cells, or PBMCs.

V was clipped by 3 bases and J by 5 bases; unmatched bases: 4. The CDR3 sequence is 16 residues long. Germline values: CDR1 SGHAT, CDR2 FQNNGV. The rearrangement joins TRBV11-2 to TRBJ2-2; TRBD2 agrees at 12 bases. This clonotype was obtained from a man in his 70s with acute or convalescent COVID-19. The source material was peripheral blood. CDR3: CASSLGTSGFTGELFF. CDR3 bases: TGTGCCAGCAGCTTGGGGACTAGCGGGTTTACCGGGGAGCTGTTTTTT.